This T cell receptor beta chain was obtained from a study of human T cells and chemical hapten exposure (dated by TCRdb to about 2021). As for the study more broadly: For sensitization, 2% DPC in acetone was applied to a roughly 2 cm by roughly 2 cm area of upper inner arm skin. Blood was sampled from patients pre-sensitization (week 0) and at 2, 6 and about 24 weeks after DPC sensitization. The study tracked peripheral blood TCR repertoire changes in vivo during primary and secondary sensitization to the hapten diphenylcyclopropenone (DPC) in alopecia patients. For TCR sequencing, blood came from about 28 alopecia patients at anywhere from one to four time points (pre-sensitization, 2, 6 and 24 weeks). The mostly female patient cohort included alopecia areata with under or over 50% scalp involvement, alopecia totalis and alopecia universalis. Patch testing on the upper back used Finn chambers containing 0.01% DPC, with scoring done after 6 days according to International Contact Dermatitis Research Group standards. Libraries were pooled for sequencing, and per-sample TCR yields varied mainly because of small differences in library volumes within the pool. Throughout the study period of 20 to 25 weeks, patients also received therapeutic DPC doses to the scalp every week.

This clonotype was seen a handful of times. Its cognate antigen has yet to be identified. Base qualities are missing; no much larger clone stands one base away. The time point tag for this specimen amounts to: patch test 1, 2 weeks after DPC sensitization. The meaning of the sample's treatment or condition label: therapeutic diphenylcyclopropenone sensitization with weekly scalp DPC. Blood at each patch-test visit was drawn before the patch test was applied. Patients were considered eligible if aged 18 to 70, diagnosed with alopecia and deemed suitable for DPC therapy, and patients were excluded if pregnant. Total RNA was isolated from unfractionated whole blood collected in Tempus Blood RNA tubes. The full study reports these points: All patients had alopecia, a presumed autoimmune disease, so their immune response might differ from that of healthy individuals. DPC sensitization did not change how many TCRs were above 1 in 1000 frequency, and no evidence was found of alterations in global repertoire structure. Compared with pre-sensitization or healthy control sets, expanded TCRs formed significantly more large CDR3 similarity clusters, which is consistent with antigen-driven responses. Repeated subsampling changed both the strength of the expansion versus patch-test correlation and the threshold at which the correlation became significant. Patch test score was positively correlated with the number of PT1 expanded TCRs, with significance at thresholds 8, 16 and 32 but not at 4.

Preparation of the library involved RACE. The sequencing machine was a NextSeq 500. During library preparation, unique molecular identifiers were attached to individual cDNA molecules so that TCRs could be counted in a quantitative, reproducible way. Each blood RNA sample was used to sequence both TCR alpha and TCR beta chains. In the original analysis: Samples had a median of 95,638 TCRs, with a range from 23,224 to 690,600. The Decombinator software suite was used to annotate the V, J and CDR3 of the TCR reads. Every sample was subsampled to the same number of TCRs (28,000) for the PS versus PT1 abundance plots. Expanded TCRs were defined as absent before sensitization and observed at least eight times at the 2-week time point. The raw public reads went through TCRdb reprocessing: fastp at Q25, MiXCR clone calling, in-frame beta chains kept. CDR3 protein sequences are deduplicated, and each keeps its most common genes and DNA. The V and J calls and clone size come from TCRdb's table, not from the authors' own analysis. The sample table contains more than 70,000 distinct CDR3 sequences; only one count was recorded for approximately 10% of them. The leading ten clones occupy roughly 4% of the sample.

This TCR came from a woman between 55 and 75 years old with alopecia areata. Some clones in this sample may be carry-over from other donors' samples. The sequencing used whole blood, collected in connection with sensitization to the hapten diphenylcyclopropenone (DPC).

In nucleotide form, the sequence is TGTGCCAGCAGTTCGCGACAGATCCAAGAGACCCAGTACTTC. Translated, this is CASSSRQIQETQYF. The rearrangement combines TRBV28 with TRBJ2-5; a tentative D call is TRBD1 (5 bases match). V and J lose 4 bases and 1 base, and a span of 10 bases separates them. Inclusive of the bounding cysteine and phenylalanine, the CDR3 is 14 residues long. CDR3 DNA only is kept here, 42 bases in frame from base 1. The germline V gene gives CDR1 as MDHEN and CDR2 as SYDVKM.